Listed below are T cell receptor beta chains from one sample, sequenced in a study of blood T cell repertoires in COVID-19. Repertoires were generated with immunoSEQ multiplex PCR, while TCRdb's copy carries only in-frame clones and drops some. The table has over 130,000 clones, approximately 85% seen once. Sequenced sample: peripheral blood. These receptors originate from a man in his fifties or sixties with acute or convalescent COVID-19. The CDR3 runs from the conserved cysteine through the conserved F or W. The D gene is left open where the match is weak. Not all rows give a size; the values are once, few, many and, for expanded clones, a class.

d_gene,v_gene,abundance,j_gene,CDR3nt,CDR3aa
.,TRBV11-2,once,TRBJ1-1,TGTGCCAGCAGCTTATTTCAGGGTAACACTGAAGCTTTCTTT,CASSLFQGNTEAFF
.,TRBV6-6,.,TRBJ2-6,TGTGCCAGCAGCCCCCGAGCGGGGGCCAACGTCCTGACTTTC,CASSPRAGANVLTF
.,TRBV4-1,.,TRBJ2-7,TGCGCCAGCAGCCAAGATCTTGACAGAACCTACTACGAGCAGTACTTC,CASSQDLDRTYYEQYF
TRBD2,TRBV6-1,.,TRBJ2-7,TGTGCCAGCAGTGATGCTAGCGGGAGCCCCAAGCAGTACTTC,CASSDASGSPKQYF
.,TRBV11-3,.,TRBJ1-2,TGTGCCAGCAGCTGGACAGATTCACCCTATGGCTACACCTTC,CASSWTDSPYGYTF
TRBD2,TRBV2,.,TRBJ2-7,TGTGCCAGCAGTCCAACGACTAGCGAGCCCTACGAGCAGTACTTC,CASSPTTSEPYEQYF
TRBD2,TRBV7-3,.,TRBJ2-2,TGTGCCAGCAGACCTCGGCGGAGGACTAGCTTCACCGGGGAGCTGTTTTTT,CASRPRRRTSFTGELFF
TRBD1,TRBV2,.,TRBJ2-2,TGTGCCAGCAGGGACAGGTCCAACACCGGGGAGCTGTTTTTT,CASRDRSNTGELFF
.,TRBV19,.,TRBJ1-2,TGTGCCAGTAGTATAGCGTACCCGAGGAACTATGGCTACACCTTC,CASSIAYPRNYGYTF
TRBD1,TRBV30,.,TRBJ1-6,TGTGCCTGGAGTCTGGACAGGGGGACACCCCTCCACTTT,CAWSLDRGTPLHF
.,TRBV7-6,few,TRBJ1-3,TGTGCCAGCAGCCGCGGCCCGGGAAACACCATATATTTT,CASSRGPGNTIYF
TRBD1,TRBV10-3,.,TRBJ1-2,TGTGCCATCAGCCTAGACAGGGCTTCTGGCTATGGCTACACCTTC,CAISLDRASGYGYTF
.,TRBV9,.,TRBJ2-3,TGTGCCAGCAGCGACTCCGGGAGTGGCACAGATACGCAGTATTTT,CASSDSGSGTDTQYF
.,TRBV27,.,TRBJ2-3,TGTGCCAGCAGTTTAAGCCGCACAGATACGCAGTATTTT,CASSLSRTDTQYF
TRBD1,TRBV27,.,TRBJ1-1,TGTGCCAGCAGTTTATCCCGACAGGGTCGTACTGAAGCTTTCTTT,CASSLSRQGRTEAFF
TRBD2,TRBV20-1,.,TRBJ2-3,TGCAGTGCTAGTTCGGGAGGGGAGGATACGCAGTATTTT,CSASSGGEDTQYF
.,TRBV6-5,.,TRBJ2-7,TGTGCCAGCACCCCCTCTGGAGGACCCGGCGAGCAGTACTTC,CASTPSGGPGEQYF
.,TRBV10-3,.,TRBJ2-3,TGTGCCATCAGTGCTGAGGACACGATCACAGATACGCAGTATTTT,CAISAEDTITDTQYF
TRBD2,TRBV9,few,TRBJ2-1,TGTGCCAGCAGCGCAGGGACTAGCGACTACAATGAGCAGTTCTTC,CASSAGTSDYNEQFF
.,TRBV5-6,few,TRBJ2-7,TGTGCCAGCAGCCGGGGGACCTACGAGCAGTACTTC,CASSRGTYEQYF
TRBD1,TRBV7-2,.,TRBJ1-1,TGTGCCAGCAGCTTACGGACAGGGGGAGAGACTGAAGCTTTCTTT,CASSLRTGGETEAFF
.,TRBV4-1,.,TRBJ1-6,TGCGCCAGCAGCCAAGATCGGGACGGGACACCTAATTCACCCCTCCACTTT,CASSQDRDGTPNSPLHF
.,TRBV30,.,TRBJ2-7,TGTGCCTGGAGCGGGCAACAACAGGGAGAGCAGTACTTC,CAWSGQQQGEQYF
TRBD1,TRBV28,.,TRBJ1-5,TGTGCCAGCAGTTTGGGACAGGGCGATCAGCCCCAGCATTTT,CASSLGQGDQPQHF
.,TRBV4-2,.,TRBJ2-7,TGTGCCAGTAGCCGGACCCGGGTCAGGGACTACGAGCAGTACTTC,CASSRTRVRDYEQYF
.,TRBV29-1,.,TRBJ2-7,TGCAGCGTTGGCCGGGATATCTACGAGCAGTACTTC,CSVGRDIYEQYF
TRBD2,TRBV30,.,TRBJ2-1,TGTGCCTGGGGGGGTAGCGGGAACGATGAGCAGTTCTTC,CAWGGSGNDEQFF
TRBD1,TRBV3-1/TRBV3-2,.,TRBJ1-5,TGTGCCAGCAGCCAACAGACAGGGCAGGGTCAGCCCCAGCATTTT,CASSQQTGQGQPQHF
TRBD1,TRBV15,.,TRBJ1-5,TGTGCCACTGACACAGGGGCCCTTATTAGTCAGCCCCAGCATTTT,CATDTGALISQPQHF
.,TRBV6-5,once,TRBJ1-5,TGTGCCAGCAGTTACATGGGGGGGCGCAATCAGCCCCAGCATTTT,CASSYMGGRNQPQHF
TRBD1,TRBV3-1/TRBV3-2,once,TRBJ1-1,TGTGCCAGCAGCCGACAGGGGTTTACTGAAGCTTTCTTT,CASSRQGFTEAFF
TRBD1,TRBV28,.,TRBJ1-2,TGTGCCAGCAGCCTGGTGGACAGGTCGACAGGCTACACCTTC,CASSLVDRSTGYTF
TRBD1,TRBV9,.,TRBJ2-1,TGTGCCAGCAGCCCAGGGGGTGCCACTAATGAGCAGTTCTTC,CASSPGGATNEQFF
.,TRBV5-1,.,TRBJ1-1,TGCGCCAGCAGTTCCCAGGGTGGCCAAATGAACACTGAAGCTTTCTTT,CASSSQGGQMNTEAFF
TRBD2,TRBV6-4,.,TRBJ2-7,TGTGCCAGCAGTGACGTCCGGGACTACCCACCCTACGAGCAGTACTTC,CASSDVRDYPPYEQYF
TRBD1,TRBV9,.,TRBJ1-3,TGTGCCAGCAGCCCCTTGACAGGGGGCAATGGAAACACCATATATTTT,CASSPLTGGNGNTIYF
TRBD1,TRBV30,.,TRBJ1-1,TGTGCCTGGGGACAGGGGAACACTGAAGCTTTCTTT,CAWGQGNTEAFF
TRBD1,TRBV10-3,once,TRBJ1-1,TGTGCCATCAAAAGGACAGGTCACACTGAAGCTTTCTTT,CAIKRTGHTEAFF
.,TRBV25-1,once,TRBJ1-1,TGTGCCAGCAGTGGGGGAGTCCCCGAAGCTTTCTTT,CASSGGVPEAFF
.,TRBV14,few,TRBJ1-6,TGTGCCAGCAGCCAACTGGACAGTCGTCTGAACTTT,CASSQLDSRLNF
.,TRBV15,.,TRBJ1-5,TGTGCCACCAGCAGACAGGACAACCTAAATCAGCCCCAGCATTTT,CATSRQDNLNQPQHF
TRBD1,TRBV19,few,TRBJ1-5,TGTGCCAGTATTAGGGGGCACGGTCATCAGCCCCAGCATTTT,CASIRGHGHQPQHF
.,TRBV5-1,.,TRBJ2-1,TGCGCCAGCAGCTTGGAGTCAGGCTCCTACAATGAGCAGTTCTTC,CASSLESGSYNEQFF
.,TRBV27,.,TRBJ1-2,TGTGCCAGCAGTTTATCCTATCAATCACGGGGGTTCTATGGCTACACCTTC,CASSLSYQSRGFYGYTF
.,TRBV7-2,.,TRBJ2-1,TGTGCCAGCAGCTTTCGGGGGAGCTACAATGAGCAGTTCTTC,CASSFRGSYNEQFF
.,TRBV29-1,.,TRBJ1-1,TGCAGCGTTGAAGGTTCCTATGACAGGTCGGCTGAAGCTTTCTTT,CSVEGSYDRSAEAFF
.,TRBV10-2,.,TRBJ1-6,TGCGCCAGCAGTGAGTCAGCAAGAACCCTCCACTTT,CASSESARTLHF
.,TRBV29-1,.,TRBJ2-2,TGCAGCGTTCGTGGCGGGGAGGACACCGGGGAGCTGTTTTTT,CSVRGGEDTGELFF
.,TRBV7-6,.,TRBJ1-6,TGTGCCAGCAGCTTACGGTCGGGACAAAACGGTTCACCCCTCCACTTT,CASSLRSGQNGSPLHF
.,TRBV7-9,.,TRBJ1-5,TGTGCCAGCAGCTTGGCGGGGGATCAGCCCCAGCATTTT,CASSLAGDQPQHF
.,TRBV28,few,TRBJ2-1,TGTGCCAGCAGTCCCCCCGTCAGGGGTAATGAGCAGTTCTTC,CASSPPVRGNEQFF
.,TRBV3-1/TRBV3-2,.,TRBJ2-1,TGTGCCAGCAGCCAAGATTATGGCCACAATGAGCAGTTCTTC,CASSQDYGHNEQFF
TRBD2,TRBV27,.,TRBJ2-3,TGTGCCAGCAGTTTAGCGGGAGGGCTAGATACGCAGTATTTT,CASSLAGGLDTQYF
.,TRBV29-1,.,TRBJ1-1,TGCAGCGTTGCCGAGGTGAACACTGAAGCTTTCTTT,CSVAEVNTEAFF
TRBD2,TRBV5-8,.,TRBJ2-1,TGTGCCAGCAGCTCACAGACCGGGACTAGCTCCTACAATGAGCAGTTCTTC,CASSSQTGTSSYNEQFF
.,TRBV18,.,TRBJ1-2,TGTGCCAGCTCACATCCGGGAGTGCAGGCCCGCTTC,CASSHPGVQARF